This TCR beta chain was found in a study of spatial heterogeneity in lung cancer. Study-level background: A consistent excess of beta-chain over alpha-chain sequences was detected. Study-wide results and limits: Relative to follow-up, resection was when ubiquitous expanded tumor TCRs appeared more in blood.

There are 16 residues in the CDR3. In germline, CDR1 is SGHRS, CDR2 YFSETQ. Trimming at V came to 4 bases and at J to 0 bases, leaving 5 bases not matched to a gene. Comments on this clonotype: The antigen is not known.

Time point described: sample taken at primary tumor resection. The sequenced material consisted of unsorted whole RNA from tumor, nontumor lung or frozen PBMC. TCRdb analysed the 5' RACE reads with MiXCR anew, one entry per CDR3 protein. Among 60,000 to 90,000 distinct CDR3 sequences listed, less than 15% were seen once. This receptor was taken from a male donor with early-stage non-small cell lung cancer. V gene TRBV5-1 combines with J gene TRBJ2-2, with 8 bases aligning to TRBD1. The sample in question was PBMCs, obtained at surgery. CDR3 protein: CASSIPTGANTGELFF. The CDR3 DNA sequence: TGCGCCAGCAGCATCCCGACAGGGGCGAACACCGGGGAGCTGTTTTTT.